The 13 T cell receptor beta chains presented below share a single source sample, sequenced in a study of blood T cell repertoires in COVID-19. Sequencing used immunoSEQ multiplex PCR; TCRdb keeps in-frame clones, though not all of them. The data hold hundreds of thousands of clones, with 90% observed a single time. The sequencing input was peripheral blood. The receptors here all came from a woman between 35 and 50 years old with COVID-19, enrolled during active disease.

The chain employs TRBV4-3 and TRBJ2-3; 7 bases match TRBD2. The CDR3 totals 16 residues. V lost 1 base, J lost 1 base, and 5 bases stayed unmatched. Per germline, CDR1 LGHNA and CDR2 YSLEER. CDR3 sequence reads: CASSQGGLAGTDTQYF. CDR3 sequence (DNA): TGCGCCAGCAGCCAAGGAGGGCTAGCGGGCACAGATACGCAGTATTTT.

The CDR3 DNA follows: TGTGCCAGCAGCCTAAACAGGGGGACTGAAGCTTTCTTT. Its protein product is CASSLNRGTEAFF. The gene calls are TRBV7-2 and TRBJ1-1; 8 bases line up with TRBD1. V gave up 5 bases and J gave up 5 bases; unmatched junction bases: 4. The germline V gene encodes CDR1 SGHTA and CDR2 FQGNSA. This CDR3 contains 13 residues.

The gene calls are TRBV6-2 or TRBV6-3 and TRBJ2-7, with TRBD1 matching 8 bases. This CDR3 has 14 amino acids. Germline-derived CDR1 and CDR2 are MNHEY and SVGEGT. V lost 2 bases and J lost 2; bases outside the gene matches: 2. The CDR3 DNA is TGTGCCAGCAGTTACGGGACAGGAACCTACGAGCAGTACTTC. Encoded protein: CASSYGTGTYEQYF.

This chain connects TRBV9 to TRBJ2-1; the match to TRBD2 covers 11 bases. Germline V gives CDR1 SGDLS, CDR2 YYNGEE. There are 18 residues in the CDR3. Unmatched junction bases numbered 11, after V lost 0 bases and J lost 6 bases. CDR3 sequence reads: CASSVGSPVAGGRNEQFF. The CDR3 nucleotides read TGTGCCAGCAGCGTAGGGTCCCCCGTAGCGGGAGGGCGCAATGAGCAGTTCTTC.

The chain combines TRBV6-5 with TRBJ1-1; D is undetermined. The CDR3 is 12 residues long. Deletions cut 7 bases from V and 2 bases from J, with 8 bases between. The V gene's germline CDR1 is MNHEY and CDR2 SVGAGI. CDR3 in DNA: TGTGCCAGCAAGACACCCAACACTGAAGCTTTCTTT. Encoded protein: CASKTPNTEAFF.

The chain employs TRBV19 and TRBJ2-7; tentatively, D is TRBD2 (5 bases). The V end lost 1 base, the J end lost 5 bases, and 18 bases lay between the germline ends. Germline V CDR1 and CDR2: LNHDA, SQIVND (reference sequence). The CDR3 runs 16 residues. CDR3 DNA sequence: TGTGCCAGTAGTATAGGGGTTTACGGCACCGGGGACGAGCAGTACTTC. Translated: CASSIGVYGTGDEQYF.

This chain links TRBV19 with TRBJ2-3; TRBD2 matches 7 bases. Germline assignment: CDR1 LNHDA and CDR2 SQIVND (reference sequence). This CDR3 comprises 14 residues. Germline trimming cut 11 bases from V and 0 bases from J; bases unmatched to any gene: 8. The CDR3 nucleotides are TGTGCCTCAAAGGGAGGGAGAAGCACAGATACGCAGTATTTT. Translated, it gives CASKGGRSTDTQYF.

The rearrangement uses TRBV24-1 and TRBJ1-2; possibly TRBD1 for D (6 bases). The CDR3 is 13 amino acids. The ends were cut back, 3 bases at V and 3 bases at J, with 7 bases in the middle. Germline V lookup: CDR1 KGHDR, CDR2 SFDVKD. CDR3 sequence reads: CATSDRTDYGYTF. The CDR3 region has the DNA TGTGCCACCAGTGATCGGACAGACTATGGCTACACCTTC.

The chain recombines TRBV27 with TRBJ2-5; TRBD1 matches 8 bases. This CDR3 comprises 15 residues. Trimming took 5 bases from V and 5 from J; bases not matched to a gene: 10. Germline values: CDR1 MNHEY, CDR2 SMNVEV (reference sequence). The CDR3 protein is CASSTTPRGRETQYF. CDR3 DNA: TGTGCCAGCAGTACGACACCCAGGGGGCGGGAGACCCAGTACTTC.

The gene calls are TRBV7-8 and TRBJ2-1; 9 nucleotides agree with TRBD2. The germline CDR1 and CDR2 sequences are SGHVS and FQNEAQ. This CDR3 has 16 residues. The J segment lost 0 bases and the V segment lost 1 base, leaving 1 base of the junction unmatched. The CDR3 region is CASSLGSGSSYNEQFF. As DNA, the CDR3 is TGTGCCAGCAGCTTAGGTAGCGGGAGCTCCTACAATGAGCAGTTCTTC. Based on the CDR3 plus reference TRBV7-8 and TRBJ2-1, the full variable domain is GAGVSQSPRYKVAKRGQDVALRCDPISGHVSLFWYQQALGQGPEFLTYFQNEAQLDKSGLPSDRFFAERPEGSVSTLKIQRTQQEDSAVYLCASSLGSGSSYNEQFFGPGTRLTVL.

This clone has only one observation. The CDR3 sequence: CASSLAGGPEQYF. The CDR3, as DNA: TGTGCCAGCAGCTTAGCTGGCGGGCCGGAGCAGTACTTC. The genes are TRBV7-2 and TRBJ2-7; weak D call: TRBD2 (5 bases). Per the germline V gene, CDR1 is SGHTA and CDR2 is FQGNSA. The length of the CDR3 is 13 residues. Trimming shortened V by 0 bases and J by 7 bases, and 10 bases separated the two germline ends.

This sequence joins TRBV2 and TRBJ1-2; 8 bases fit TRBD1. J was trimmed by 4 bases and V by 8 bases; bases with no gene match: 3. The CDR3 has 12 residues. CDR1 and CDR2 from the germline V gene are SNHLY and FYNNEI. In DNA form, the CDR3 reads TGTGCCAGCTTTGGACAGGGCTATGGCTACACCTTC. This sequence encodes CASFGQGYGYTF.

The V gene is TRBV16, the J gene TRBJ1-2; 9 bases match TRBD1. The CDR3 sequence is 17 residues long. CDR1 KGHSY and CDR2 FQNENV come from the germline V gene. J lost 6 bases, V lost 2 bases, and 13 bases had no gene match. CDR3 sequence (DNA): TGTGCCAGCAGCCAACTCAGAACGCCGGGACAGGGTGATGGCTACACCTTC. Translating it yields CASSQLRTPGQGDGYTF.